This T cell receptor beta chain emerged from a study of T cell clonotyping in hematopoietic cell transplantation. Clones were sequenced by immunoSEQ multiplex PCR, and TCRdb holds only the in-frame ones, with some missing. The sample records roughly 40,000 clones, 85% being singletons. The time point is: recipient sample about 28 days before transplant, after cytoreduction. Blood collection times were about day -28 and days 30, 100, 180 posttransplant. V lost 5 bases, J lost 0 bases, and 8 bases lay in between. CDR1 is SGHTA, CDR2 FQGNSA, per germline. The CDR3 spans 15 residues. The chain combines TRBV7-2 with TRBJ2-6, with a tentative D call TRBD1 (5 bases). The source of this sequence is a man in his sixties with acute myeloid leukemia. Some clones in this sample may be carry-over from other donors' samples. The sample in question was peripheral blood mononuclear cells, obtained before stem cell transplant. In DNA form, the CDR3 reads TGTGCCAGCAGCGACAGACTCTCTGGGGCCAACGTCCTGACTTTC. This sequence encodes CASSDRLSGANVLTF.